This passage covers 24 T cell receptor beta chains from one sample sequenced in a study of OX40 agonist ivuxolimab in advanced cancers. Produced via immunoSEQ multiplex PCR; TCRdb's table is partial and in-frame only. The sample holds about 70,000 clones, around 86% seen once. The starting material was CD4+ or CD8+ T cells sorted from blood, obtained in a trial of the OX40 agonist ivuxolimab. The receptors come from an adult with an advanced solid tumor such as melanoma, head and neck, liver or kidney cancer.

V gene TRBV30 combines with J gene TRBJ1-1; D uncertain. V gave up 0 bases and J gave up 8 bases, with 10 bases separating them. The CDR3 contains 12 residues. Per germline, CDR1 GTSNPN and CDR2 SVGIG (reference sequence). CDR3 DNA sequence: TGTGCCTGGAGTGTTTCCTCCGGGGAAGCTTTCTTT. Its protein product is CAWSVSSGEAFF. The entire variable domain, with the rest obtained from reference TRBV30 and TRBJ1-1, is as follows: SQTIHQWPATLVQPVGSPLSLECTVEGTSNPNLYWYRQAAGRGLQLLFYSVGIGQISSEVPQNLSASRPQDRQFILSSKKLLLSDSGFYLCAWSVSSGEAFFGQGTRLTVV.

V gene TRBV7-9 combines with J gene TRBJ1-1, with 9 bases fitting TRBD1. Germline V lookup: CDR1 SEHNR, CDR2 FQNEAQ (reference sequence). The CDR3 runs 13 residues. V shed 3 bases, J shed 4 bases, and the junction held 0 bases outside the gene matches. CDR3 residues: CASSLTGGTEAFF. For the CDR3, the DNA is TGTGCCAGCAGCTTGACAGGGGGCACTGAAGCTTTCTTT.

V and J are TRBV18 and TRBJ1-4; D gene ambiguous. CDR1 KGHSH and CDR2 LQKENI come from the germline V gene. The CDR3 runs to 14 residues. Trimming pared 5 bases from V and 8 bases from J, leaving 15 bases between. The CDR3 coding sequence is TGTGCCAGCTCATCCAATCTGGGCGGGGAAAAACTGTTTTTT. Translating gives CASSSNLGGEKLFF.

V and J are TRBV27 and TRBJ1-2; D possibly corresponds to TRBD1 (6 bases). Germline loops: CDR1 MNHEY, CDR2 SMNVEV (reference sequence). Trimming shortened V by 4 bases and J by 2 bases, and 11 bases separated the two germline ends. The CDR3 loop spans 14 amino acids. CDR3 coding DNA: TGTGCCAGCAGTTACAGGGCTGGGAACTATGGCTACACCTTC. Amino acids: CASSYRAGNYGYTF.

This rearrangement joins TRBV4-3 to TRBJ1-5, with D possibly being TRBD1 (6 bases). Trimming took 2 bases from V and 7 from J, leaving 9 bases between them. CDR1 is LGHNA and CDR2 is YSLEER in the germline V gene. This CDR3 region has 13 residues. The CDR3 sequence: CASSQTRGQPQHF. The DNA for the CDR3 is TGCGCCAGCAGCCAAACCAGGGGCCAGCCCCAGCATTTT.

This sequence joins TRBV5-1 and TRBJ2-2; 8 bases match TRBD1. Trimming cost V 4 bases and J 3 bases; bases outside gene matches: 5. The V gene's germline CDR1 is SGHRS and CDR2 YFSETQ. The CDR3 has 15 amino acids. The CDR3 sequence: CASSLRGLYTGELFF. CDR3 nucleotide sequence: TGCGCCAGCAGCCTCAGGGGGCTTTACACCGGGGAGCTGTTTTTT.

This clone was seen once. J is TRBJ2-7 and V is TRBV27; TRBD1 might be the D (6 bases). Looked up from germline, CDR1 is MNHEY and CDR2 is SMNVEV (reference sequence). The CDR3 contains 13 residues. Trimming stripped 10 bases from V and 3 bases from J, with 16 bases between. DNA for the CDR3: TGTGCCAAACAGGGTTCTGGGGTCTACGAGCAGTACTTC. This translates into CAKQGSGVYEQYF.

This clone was detected once. CDR3 sequence: CASISGTAYGYTF. CDR3 nucleotides: TGTGCCAGCATTAGCGGGACAGCCTATGGCTACACCTTC. The chain links TRBV28 to TRBJ1-2, with TRBD1 matching 7 bases. The V segment lost 7 bases and the J segment 4 bases; nucleotides outside the gene matches: 6. The length of the CDR3 is 13 residues. The germline V gene has CDR1 MDHEN and CDR2 SYDVKM.

The J gene is TRBJ2-2, the V gene TRBV7-9; maybe TRBD2 (5 bases). This CDR3 is 14 amino acids long. Trimming took 1 base from V and 3 from J, leaving 6 bases between them. Germline V gene sequence: CDR1 SEHNR, CDR2 FQNEAQ (reference sequence). The chain's CDR3 is CASSLVRDTGELFF. The CDR3 DNA sequence: TGTGCCAGCAGCTTAGTGAGGGACACCGGGGAGCTGTTTTTT. Full variable domain (outside the CDR3, taken from reference TRBV7-9 and TRBJ2-2): DTGVSQNPRHKITKRGQNVTFRCDPISEHNRLYWYRQTLGQGPEFLTYFQNEAQLEKSRLLSDRFSAERPKGSFSTLEIQRTEQGDSAMYLCASSLVRDTGELFFGEGSRLTVL.

The J gene is TRBJ2-1, the V gene TRBV5-5; 12 bases line up with TRBD1. CDR1 and CDR2 from the germline V gene are SGHKS and YYEKEE (reference sequence). The V and J ends lost 4 bases and 9 bases, in that order; junction bases with no gene match: 11. This CDR3 is 16 amino acids long. CDR3 sequence reads: CASSLGVGQGAGEQFF. The CDR3 DNA is TGTGCCAGCAGCCTCGGCGTGGGACAGGGGGCCGGTGAGCAGTTCTTC.

The rearrangement uses TRBV7-9 and TRBJ1-1; D is unclear. The CDR3 is made up of 9 amino acids. Germline-derived CDR1 and CDR2 are SEHNR and FQNEAQ (reference sequence). The CDR3 DNA is TGTGTAGGTGGCACTGAAGCTTTCTTT. Residues: CVGGTEAFF. Complete variable domain (other parts from reference TRBV7-9 and TRBJ1-1): DTGVSQNPRHKITKRGQNVTFRCDPISEHNRLYWYRQTLGQGPEFLTYFQNEAQLEKSRLLSDRFSAERPKGSFSTLEIQRTEQGDSAMYLCVGGTEAFFGQGTRLTVV.

The rearrangement uses TRBV5-1 and TRBJ2-1, with TRBD2 identical over 8 bases. The germline gives CDR1 SGHRS, CDR2 YFSETQ. Unmatched junction bases numbered 3, after V lost 2 bases and J lost 2 bases. The CDR3 consists of 15 residues. CDR3 nucleotides: TGCGCCAGCAGCTTTGGGGGACTAGCCTACAATGAGCAGTTCTTC. It specifies CASSFGGLAYNEQFF.

The gene calls are TRBV5-1 and TRBJ2-1, with 16 bases fitting TRBD2. The germline CDR1 and CDR2 sequences are SGHRS and YFSETQ. The CDR3 extends over 20 amino acids. Trimming at V came to 2 bases and at J to 3 bases, leaving 11 bases not matched to a gene. The CDR3 here is CASSFAGTSGGARDYNEQFF. CDR3 coding DNA: TGCGCCAGCAGCTTCGCCGGGACTAGCGGGGGGGCCCGTGACTACAATGAGCAGTTCTTC. Full variable domain (missing parts from reference TRBV5-1 and TRBJ2-1): KAGVTQTPRYLIKTRGQQVTLSCSPISGHRSVSWYQQTPGQGLQFLFEYFSETQRNKGNFPGRFSGRQFSNSRSEMNVSTLELGDSALYLCASSFAGTSGGARDYNEQFFGPGTRLTVL.

CDR3 DNA sequence: TGCGCCAGCAGCCTCGGACAGGGAAACACCATATATTTT. Amino acid sequence: CASSLGQGNTIYF. The J gene is TRBJ1-3, the V gene TRBV5-1; possibly TRBD1 for D (6 bases). Trimming left V 4 bases short and J 4 bases short, with 9 bases between. This CDR3 comprises 13 residues. CDR1 and CDR2 (germline): SGHRS, YFSETQ. The full variable domain, with the rest looked up from reference TRBV5-1 and TRBJ1-3, is KAGVTQTPRYLIKTRGQQVTLSCSPISGHRSVSWYQQTPGQGLQFLFEYFSETQRNKGNFPGRFSGRQFSNSRSEMNVSTLELGDSALYLCASSLGQGNTIYFGEGSWLTVV.

V gene TRBV7-9 combines with J gene TRBJ2-1, with TRBD2 matching 10 bases. There are 17 residues in the CDR3. The ends lost 4 bases at V and 7 bases at J; junction bases unmatched: 13. Germline values: CDR1 SEHNR, CDR2 FQNEAQ (reference sequence). This chain's CDR3 is CASSSSWGLASANEQFF. The CDR3 nucleotides are TGTGCCAGCAGCTCGTCGTGGGGACTAGCGAGCGCAAATGAGCAGTTCTTC.

V usage is TRBV5-8 and J usage is TRBJ2-5, with 9 bases matching TRBD2. Germline CDR1 and CDR2: SGHTS and YDEGEE. Unmatched junction bases numbered 10, after V lost 1 base and J lost 3 bases. The CDR3 has 17 residues. The CDR3 is CASSLSVGTSSKETQYF. DNA for the CDR3: TGTGCCAGCAGCTTGTCAGTCGGGACTAGCAGTAAAGAGACCCAGTACTTC. Full variable domain (outside the CDR3, taken from reference TRBV5-8 and TRBJ2-5): EAGVTQSPTHLIKTRGQQATLRCSPISGHTSVYWYQQALGLGLQFLLWYDEGEERNRGNFPPRFSGRQFPNYSSELNVNALELEDSALYLCASSLSVGTSSKETQYFGPGTRLLVL.

V is TRBV11-3 and J is TRBJ2-2, with D unresolved. Germline V lookup: CDR1 SGHNT, CDR2 YENEEA. Trimming shortened V by 3 bases and J by 4 bases, and 6 bases separated the two germline ends. The CDR3 spans 13 residues. CDR3 bases: TGTGCCAGCAGCTTTTCGGTCACCGGGGAGCTGTTTTTT. Its protein product is CASSFSVTGELFF.

This clone was seen just once. The V and J genes are TRBV5-4 and TRBJ1-3; 8 nucleotides align to TRBD1. This CDR3 is 18 amino acids long. The germline gives CDR1 SGHNT, CDR2 YYREEE (reference sequence). V shed 0 bases, J shed 4 bases, and the junction held 12 bases outside the gene matches. CDR3 nucleotides: TGTGCCAGCAGCTTGGTACATATGGACAGGGAAAGGGGAAACACCATATATTTT. This translates into CASSLVHMDRERGNTIYF.

The chain has TRBV19 and TRBJ1-1, with 9 nucleotides matching TRBD1. CDR1 and CDR2 (germline): LNHDA, SQIVND (reference sequence). V shed 3 bases, J shed 8 bases, and the junction held 13 bases outside the gene matches. CDR3 length: 16 amino acids. Here the CDR3 DNA reads TGTGCCAGTAGTATTATGGGATTTTGGACAGGGGCCGAAGCTTTCTTT. It specifies CASSIMGFWTGAEAFF.

This chain uses TRBV18 with TRBJ1-2; D gene uncertain. V was pared by 2 bases and J by 6 bases, with 13 bases between. CDR3 length: 14 amino acids. Germline assignment: CDR1 KGHSH and CDR2 LQKENI. CDR3 coding DNA: TGTGCCAGCTCACCAATGGCGGAATCCGATGGCTACACCTTC. Amino acids: CASSPMAESDGYTF.

This clone was seen a few times. This chain uses TRBV5-4 with TRBJ2-7, with D maybe TRBD2 (6 bases). Germline V gene data show CDR1 as SGHNT and CDR2 as YYREEE (reference sequence). V was cut by 4 bases and J by 0 bases, with 11 bases left in between. CDR3 size: 14 residues. The CDR3 region has the DNA TGTGCCAGCAGCGCCCAGGAGGGCTCCTACGAGCAGTACTTC. Translation: CASSAQEGSYEQYF.

The genes are TRBV18 and TRBJ1-2; 8 positions match TRBD1. Germline loops: CDR1 KGHSH, CDR2 LQKENI. The J segment lost 10 bases and the V segment lost 3 bases, leaving 7 bases of the junction unmatched. This CDR3 is built from 13 residues. CDR3 nucleotide sequence: TGTGCCAGCTCACCTCCGGCAGGGGGCTACTACACCTTC. Its protein product is CASSPPAGGYYTF.

The gene calls are TRBV5-1 and TRBJ2-7, with D maybe TRBD1 (6 bases). Deletions cut 4 bases from V and 3 bases from J, with 11 bases between. This CDR3 is built from 13 residues. Germline CDR1 and CDR2: SGHRS and YFSETQ. The CDR3: CASSTGYGYEQYF. CDR3 nucleotides: TGCGCCAGCAGCACAGGGTATGGCTACGAGCAGTACTTC. Complete variable domain (other parts from reference TRBV5-1 and TRBJ2-7): KAGVTQTPRYLIKTRGQQVTLSCSPISGHRSVSWYQQTPGQGLQFLFEYFSETQRNKGNFPGRFSGRQFSNSRSEMNVSTLELGDSALYLCASSTGYGYEQYFGPGTRLTVT.

This clone was observed once. The genes are TRBV5-1 and TRBJ1-1; TRBD1 might be the D (5 bases). The germline CDR1 and CDR2 sequences are SGHRS and YFSETQ. This CDR3 has 14 amino acids. Trimming stripped 4 bases from V and 5 bases from J, with 15 bases between. CDR3 nucleotides: TGCGCCAGCAGCGTTGGGGGAAGCTGGACTGAAGCTTTCTTT. This codes for CASSVGGSWTEAFF.